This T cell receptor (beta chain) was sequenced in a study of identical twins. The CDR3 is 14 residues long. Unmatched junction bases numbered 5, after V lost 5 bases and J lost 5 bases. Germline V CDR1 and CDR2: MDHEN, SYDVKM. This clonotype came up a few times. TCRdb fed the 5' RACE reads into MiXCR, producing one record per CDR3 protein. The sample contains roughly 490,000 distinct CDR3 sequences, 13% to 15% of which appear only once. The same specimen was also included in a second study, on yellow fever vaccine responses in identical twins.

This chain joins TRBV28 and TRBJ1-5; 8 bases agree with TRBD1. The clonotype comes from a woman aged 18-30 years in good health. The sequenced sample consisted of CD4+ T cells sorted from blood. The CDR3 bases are TGTGCCAGCAGTACCGGACAGGGTCATCAGCCCCAGCATTTT. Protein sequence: CASSTGQGHQPQHF.